Listed below are T cell receptor beta chains from one sample, sequenced in a study of cytotoxic CD8 clonotypes in ibrutinib-treated CLL. Assay: immunoSEQ multiplex PCR; the TCRdb copy retains only in-frame clones and omits some. The table has roughly 250,000 clones, roughly 70% seen once. Here the sequenced sample was PBMCs, taken after 24 months of ibrutinib treatment. The source is a human donor with chronic lymphocytic leukemia. The CDR3 runs from the conserved cysteine through the conserved F or W. D genes are given only for firm matches. Clone sizes are given selectively: once, few, many, or a class where the clone is expanded.

V,size,D,J,DNA,CDR3
TRBV7-6,few,.,TRBJ1-2,TGTGCCAGCAGGTCCGATGACAATGGCTACACCTTC,CASRSDDNGYTF
TRBV29-1,once,.,TRBJ2-3,TGCAGCGTTGTCGGCGGGAAGGTTGGGGATACGCAGTATTTT,CSVVGGKVGDTQYF
TRBV30,.,.,TRBJ2-1,TGTGCCTGGGCTCCGCCGGGGGTCTTGGGCTTGAATGAGCAGTTCTTC,CAWAPPGVLGLNEQFF
TRBV6-4,.,TRBD2,TRBJ2-1,TGTGCCAGCAGTGAGGGACTAGCGGAGGGTGAGCAGTTCTTC,CASSEGLAEGEQFF
TRBV6-6,.,.,TRBJ1-1,TGTGCCAGCAGTTACGTAGAAATGAACACTGAAGCTTTCTTT,CASSYVEMNTEAFF
TRBV6-5,.,TRBD1,TRBJ1-4,TGTGCCAGCAGTTACGATGGGACAGGGGCTGAAAAACTGTTTTTT,CASSYDGTGAEKLFF
TRBV30,.,.,TRBJ1-2,TGTGCCGGCAGGGGAACAAAACCAGGGATTGGCTATGGCTACACCTTC,CAGRGTKPGIGYGYTF
TRBV6-6,.,.,TRBJ2-7,TGTGCCAGCAGACAGGGCGACGAGCAGTACTTC,CASRQGDEQYF
TRBV29-1,.,.,TRBJ2-2,TGCAGCGTTGAACTTTCCGGACCCACCGGGGAGCTGTTTTTT,CSVELSGPTGELFF
TRBV9,.,.,TRBJ1-1,TGTGCCAGCACACCACATTTGAGGGACACTGAAGCTTTCTTT,CASTPHLRDTEAFF
TRBV9,few,.,TRBJ1-3,TGTGCCAGCAGCGCCTCCGGGGGGAGACATTCAAACACCATATATTTT,CASSASGGRHSNTIYF
TRBV6-6,.,.,TRBJ1-5,TGTGCCAGCAGGGAGGAGCAGAGAAGCAATCAGCCCCAGCATTTT,CASREEQRSNQPQHF
TRBV19,.,.,TRBJ1-4,TGTGCCAGTAGCCTCACCGGGAGCCAGAATGAAAAACTGTTTTTT,CASSLTGSQNEKLFF
TRBV28,.,.,TRBJ2-5,TGTGCCAGCAGACGCCAGAGGACAAACCAAGAGACCCAGTACTTC,CASRRQRTNQETQYF
TRBV5-1,once,TRBD2,TRBJ2-2,TGCGCCAGCAGCCAGGTCACTAGCGGTCACACCGGGGAGCTGTTTTTT,CASSQVTSGHTGELFF
TRBV4-3,.,.,TRBJ2-1,TGCGCCAGCAGCCAAGATCAGGGACCTAATGAGCAGTTCTTC,CASSQDQGPNEQFF
TRBV27,.,.,TRBJ1-4,TGTGCCAGCAGTTTTACACCTAATGAAAAACTGTTTTTT,CASSFTPNEKLFF
TRBV27,.,TRBD1,TRBJ1-5,TGTGCCAGCAGCCCACGGACAGGGATCAGGCCCCAGCATTTT,CASSPRTGIRPQHF